These 8 T cell receptor beta chains were sequenced from one sample in a study of cytomegalovirus exposure and HLA in healthy donors. Repertoires were generated with immunoSEQ multiplex PCR, while TCRdb's copy carries only in-frame clones and drops some. This sample yields fewer than 250,000 clones, of which around nine tenths are seen a single time; approximately 2.5% belongs to the top ten. The sample comprised PBMCs. These receptors were obtained from a man between 18 and 29 years old in good health and CMV-seronegative.

This chain uses TRBV9 with TRBJ1-1, with a possible D match to TRBD1 (6 bases). The CDR3 covers 12 residues. V was cut by 5 bases and J by 6 bases, with 11 bases left in between. Germline V gives CDR1 SGDLS, CDR2 YYNGEE. The DNA for the CDR3 is TGTGCCAGCAGGCAACAGGGCCCTGAAGCTTTCTTT. Protein sequence: CASRQQGPEAFF.

The chain recombines TRBV5-4 with TRBJ2-3; 13 bases are a match to TRBD2. The CDR3 spans 17 residues. J was trimmed by 0 bases and V by 1 base; bases with no gene match: 2. Per germline, CDR1 SGHNT and CDR2 YYREEE (reference sequence). In DNA, the CDR3 is TGTGCCAGCAGCTTGCGACTAGCGGGAGGCAGCACAGATACGCAGTATTTT. Translating it yields CASSLRLAGGSTDTQYF. Full variable domain (outside the CDR3, taken from reference TRBV5-4 and TRBJ2-3): ETGVTQSPTHLIKTRGQQVTLRCSSQSGHNTVSWYQQALGQGPQFIFQYYREEENGRGNFPPRFSGLQFPNYSSELNVNALELDDSALYLCASSLRLAGGSTDTQYFGPGTRLTVL.

This clone was counted only a few times. The chain has TRBV25-1 and TRBJ1-1; unclear D gene. V was trimmed by 3 bases and J by 2 bases, leaving 16 bases between them. Germline V gene sequence: CDR1 MGHDK, CDR2 SYGVNS. The CDR3 is 16 residues long. DNA for the CDR3: TGTGCCAGCAGTGAGAGTGGCCGTGGGCTTAACACTGAAGCTTTCTTT. Translated, it gives CASSESGRGLNTEAFF.

The chain employs TRBV27 and TRBJ2-7; D remains unclear. V was clipped by 6 bases and J by 0 bases, with 12 bases between them. Per the germline V gene, CDR1 is MNHEY and CDR2 is SMNVEV (reference sequence). The CDR3 totals 14 residues. CDR3 sequence (DNA): TGTGCCAGCAGCCCCCTCCTCCTCTCCTACGAGCAGTACTTC. Translation gives CASSPLLLSYEQYF.

The chain combines TRBV14 with TRBJ2-3; weak D call: TRBD2 (6 bases). This CDR3 has 16 residues. Deletions cut 4 bases from V and 4 bases from J, with 18 bases between. Germline-derived CDR1 and CDR2 are SGHDN and FVKESK. The CDR3 sequence: CASSPRDSMRADTQYF. The CDR3 DNA follows: TGTGCCAGCAGCCCCCGGGACTCTATGCGGGCAGATACGCAGTATTTT. The complete variable domain, with remaining parts taken from reference TRBV14 and TRBJ2-3, reads EAGVTQFPSHSVIEKGQTVTLRCDPISGHDNLYWYRRVMGKEIKFLLHFVKESKQDESGMPNNRFLAERTGGTYSTLKVQPAELEDSGVYFCASSPRDSMRADTQYFGPGTRLTVL.

The rearrangement links TRBV5-1 to TRBJ2-5; possible D gene TRBD2, 7 bases. CDR3 length: 14 residues. Germline V gene lookup returns CDR1 SGHRS and CDR2 YFSETQ. Trimming took off 4 bases at V and 2 bases at J, with 12 bases between the two ends. CDR3 bases: TGCGCCAGCAGCGAGGGGGGAGGGCAAGAGACCCAGTACTTC. It yields the protein CASSEGGGQETQYF.

The CDR3 spells CASSQEATSGSYEQYF. The CDR3 DNA is TGCGCCAGCAGCCAAGAAGCGACTAGCGGGAGTTACGAGCAGTACTTC. The chain uses TRBV4-1 and TRBJ2-7; 12 bases match TRBD2. The V segment lost 0 bases and the J segment 4 bases; nucleotides outside the gene matches: 4. The CDR3 spans 16 residues. Germline CDR1 is MGHRA and CDR2 is YSYEKL.

As DNA, the CDR3 is TGTGCCAGCAGTTTTCCGGGGAACAATGAGCAGTTCTTC. It is translated as CASSFPGNNEQFF. The chain is built from TRBV28 and TRBJ2-1; D is perhaps TRBD2 (5 bases). CDR3 length equals 13 residues. Deletions cut 3 bases from V and 5 bases from J, with 8 bases between. Germline V gene lookup returns CDR1 MDHEN and CDR2 SYDVKM.